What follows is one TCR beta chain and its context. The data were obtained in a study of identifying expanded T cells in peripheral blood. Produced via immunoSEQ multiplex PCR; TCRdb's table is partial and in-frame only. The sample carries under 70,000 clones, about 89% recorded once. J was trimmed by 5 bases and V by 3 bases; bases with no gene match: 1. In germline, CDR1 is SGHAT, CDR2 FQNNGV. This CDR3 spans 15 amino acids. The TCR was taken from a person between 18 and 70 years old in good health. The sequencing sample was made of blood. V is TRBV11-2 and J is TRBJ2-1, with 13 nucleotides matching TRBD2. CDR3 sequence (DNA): TGTGCCAGCAGCTTGGGACTAGCGGGGAACAATGAGCAGTTCTTC. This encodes CASSLGLAGNNEQFF.